The sequence of this T cell receptor beta chain was determined in a study of blood T cell repertoires in COVID-19. Study information: The samples span acute and convalescent COVID-19 from the United States, Italy and Spain.

Germline V gene data show CDR1 as KGHDR and CDR2 as SFDVKD. V lost 4 bases, J lost 3 bases, and 5 bases lay in between. The CDR3 runs to 12 residues. As originally analysed: How many nucleated cells were present was estimated from reference gene primer amplification. Generated by immunoSEQ multiplex PCR, the TCRdb table keeps only in-frame clones and is missing some. V, J and clone size reflect that table, while D and trimming were determined from the DNA. This sample yields around 450,000 clones, of which around nine tenths are seen a single time; roughly 4% belongs to the top ten. The chain employs TRBV24-1 and TRBJ2-5; D is unclear. The source of this sequence is a woman younger than 45 with acute or convalescent COVID-19. The sample taken for sequencing was peripheral blood. In DNA, the CDR3 is TGTGCCACCAGTGACCACAAAGAGACCCAGTACTTC. Residues: CATSDHKETQYF.